These T cell receptor beta chains were read from a single sample in a study of cytomegalovirus exposure and HLA in healthy donors. Some clones are missing from TCRdb's copy, which holds only in-frame ones; the method was immunoSEQ multiplex PCR. The sample contains 95,000 to 150,000 clones, about four fifths of which appear only once. The sequenced sample was PBMCs. The receptors come from a female donor in good health and CMV-seropositive. Both conserved end residues are part of each CDR3. The D gene is left open where the match is weak. Only some rows state a clone size, as once, few, many or a class for expanded clones.

J gene | D gene | clone size | V gene | CDR3 protein | CDR3 DNA
TRBJ1-1 | - | - | TRBV5-5 | CASSYDMNTEAFF | TGTGCCAGCAGCTACGACATGAACACTGAAGCTTTCTTT
TRBJ1-4 | - | few | TRBV6-5 | CASSYSTVTGYEKLFF | TGTGCCAGCAGTTACTCGACGGTCACAGGGTATGAAAAACTGTTTTTT
TRBJ2-3 | TRBD2 | - | TRBV7-9 | CASSLGLAGTTDTQYF | TGTGCCAGCAGCCTGGGACTAGCGGGGACCACAGATACGCAGTATTTT
TRBJ1-2 | TRBD1 | - | TRBV10-3 | CAISEDRARYGYTF | TGTGCCATCAGTGAAGACAGGGCTCGCTATGGCTACACCTTC
TRBJ2-1 | TRBD2 | - | TRBV7-3 | CASSRGLAENEQFF | TGTGCCAGCAGCCGGGGACTAGCGGAAAATGAGCAGTTCTTC
TRBJ2-3 | - | - | TRBV7-2 | CASTLLGGAPDTQYF | TGTGCCAGCACGCTCTTAGGGGGGGCCCCAGATACGCAGTATTTT
TRBJ2-7 | - | - | TRBV6-6 | CASSSYDRGGQYF | TGTGCCAGCAGTTCTTACGATAGAGGAGGGCAGTACTTC
TRBJ1-6 | - | - | TRBV27 | CASSLKGPRGAGSPLHF | TGTGCCAGCAGTTTAAAAGGCCCCCGGGGGGCAGGGTCACCCCTCCACTTT
TRBJ1-4 | TRBD1 | once | TRBV6-5 | CASSSGTAFREKLFF | TGTGCCAGCAGTTCAGGGACAGCGTTCCGAGAAAAACTGTTTTTT
TRBJ2-7 | - | - | TRBV6-5 | CASSRTVSTYEQYF | TGTGCCAGCAGTAGGACAGTCTCTACCTACGAGCAGTACTTC
TRBJ1-1 | TRBD1 | - | TRBV29-1 | CSVASPGQGAHTEAFF | TGCAGCGTTGCGTCACCGGGACAGGGGGCCCACACTGAAGCTTTCTTT
TRBJ2-5 | - | - | TRBV5-4 | CASSLAEAAQETQYF | TGTGCCAGCAGCTTGGCCGAGGCAGCCCAAGAGACCCAGTACTTC
TRBJ1-5 | - | - | TRBV28 | CASSLPQVRQPQHF | TGTGCCAGCAGTTTGCCACAGGTTCGTCAGCCCCAGCATTTT
TRBJ2-1 | TRBD2 | few | TRBV27 | CASGSGRGNEQFF | TGTGCCAGCGGGTCCGGGAGGGGGAATGAGCAGTTCTTC
TRBJ2-1 | TRBD2 | few | TRBV5-4 | CASSLGGGALYEQFF | TGTGCCAGCAGCTTGGGCGGGGGGGCCTTATATGAGCAGTTCTTC
TRBJ1-6 | - | few | TRBV6-5 | CASSFPNSPLHF | TGTGCCAGCAGTTTCCCAAATTCACCCCTCCACTTT
TRBJ2-7 | - | once | TRBV19 | CASSITGATYEQYF | TGTGCCAGTAGTATTACTGGGGCGACCTACGAGCAGTACTTC
TRBJ2-2 | TRBD2 | - | TRBV6-1 | CASSPQLAKAGELFF | TGTGCCAGCAGCCCCCAACTAGCGAAGGCCGGGGAGCTGTTTTTT
TRBJ1-2 | - | once | TRBV6-5 | CASLRQYGYTF | TGTGCCAGCCTCCGACAGTATGGCTACACCTTC
TRBJ1-1 | TRBD1 | - | TRBV6-5 | CASSAGQGAKTEAFF | TGTGCCAGCAGCGCCGGACAGGGGGCGAAAACTGAAGCTTTCTTT
TRBJ1-5 | - | - | TRBV30 | CAWSRQDNQPQHF | TGTGCCTGGAGTCGACAGGACAATCAGCCCCAGCATTTT
TRBJ2-5 | TRBD2 | - | TRBV5-5 | CASSLMAGGLQETQYF | TGTGCCAGCAGCTTGATGGCGGGGGGACTACAAGAGACCCAGTACTTC
TRBJ2-7 | - | few | TRBV6-1 | CASSELKEQYF | TGTGCCAGCAGTGAATTAAAAGAGCAGTACTTC
TRBJ2-7 | TRBD1 | - | TRBV7-8 | CASSLRRGNEQYF | TGTGCCAGCAGCTTACGCAGGGGGAACGAGCAGTACTTC
TRBJ2-1 | TRBD1 | - | TRBV29-1 | CSVDGRGQSNEQFF | TGCAGCGTTGATGGAAGGGGACAGTCCAATGAGCAGTTCTTC
TRBJ1-1 | - | - | TRBV2 | CASSVDTGTEAFF | TGTGCCAGCAGTGTCGATACAGGGACTGAAGCTTTCTTT
TRBJ2-2 | TRBD1 | many | TRBV4-1 | CASSLGQGNTGELFF | TGCGCCAGCAGCTTAGGACAGGGAAACACCGGGGAGCTGTTTTTT
TRBJ1-5 | TRBD1 | - | TRBV2 | CASTPQGQPNQPQHF | TGTGCCAGCACCCCCCAGGGACAGCCCAATCAGCCCCAGCATTTT
TRBJ1-5 | - | once | TRBV28 | CASSGTQNGVYSNQPQHF | TGTGCCAGCAGCGGGACTCAAAATGGAGTATATAGCAATCAGCCCCAGCATTTT
TRBJ2-1 | - | - | TRBV14 | CASSLLRSGYNEQFF | TGTGCCAGCAGCCTCCTTAGAAGCGGTTACAATGAGCAGTTCTTC
TRBJ2-5 | - | - | TRBV7-2 | CASSLGHGRGTQYF | TGTGCCAGCAGCTTAGGACACGGCCGGGGGACCCAGTACTTC
TRBJ1-1 | TRBD1 | - | TRBV5-1 | CASSLGTGGTEAFF | TGCGCCAGCAGCTTGGGGACAGGGGGGACTGAAGCTTTCTTT
TRBJ2-1 | TRBD2 | - | TRBV5-1 | CASSLGSSGGMYEQFF | TGCGCCAGCAGCTTGGGGTCTAGCGGGGGGATGTACGAGCAGTTCTTC
TRBJ2-5 | TRBD1 | - | TRBV7-2 | CASSLDRGRQETQYF | TGTGCCAGCAGCTTGGACAGGGGACGGCAAGAGACCCAGTACTTC
TRBJ1-1 | TRBD1 | - | TRBV5-1 | CASSEQGSWTEAFF | TGCGCCAGCAGCGAACAGGGGAGTTGGACTGAAGCTTTCTTT
TRBJ1-2 | TRBD1 | - | TRBV19 | CASSTGGRGYGYTF | TGTGCCAGTAGCACAGGGGGACGGGGCTATGGCTACACCTTC
TRBJ2-2 | TRBD1 | - | TRBV5-1 | CASKGQGASELFF | TGCGCCAGCAAAGGACAGGGGGCTTCGGAGCTGTTTTTT
TRBJ1-2 | - | - | TRBV5-6 | CASSLGRGYGYTF | TGTGCCAGCAGCCTCGGGAGAGGCTATGGCTACACCTTC
TRBJ1-3 | - | - | TRBV6-5 | CASSLSAVSGNTIYF | TGTGCCAGCAGCCTCTCCGCAGTTTCTGGAAACACCATATATTTT
TRBJ1-1 | - | - | TRBV7-9 | CASSFEVRPEAFF | TGTGCCAGCAGCTTTGAGGTTCGCCCTGAAGCTTTCTTT
TRBJ2-3 | - | once | TRBV4-1 | CASSQGLQYTDTQYF | TGCGCCAGCAGCCAAGGACTCCAGTACACAGATACGCAGTATTTT
TRBJ2-5 | TRBD2 | - | TRBV5-1 | CASSPMGLAGQETQYF | TGCGCCAGCAGCCCGATGGGACTAGCGGGACAAGAGACCCAGTACTTC
TRBJ1-2 | - | - | TRBV9 | CASSVGRSPNYGYTF | TGTGCCAGCAGCGTAGGGCGGTCACCCAACTATGGCTACACCTTC
TRBJ2-3 | - | - | TRBV7-9 | CASSLAPGSTDTQYF | TGTGCCAGCAGCTTAGCGCCAGGTAGTACAGATACGCAGTATTTT
TRBJ2-7 | - | - | TRBV5-4 | CASSSGISYEQYF | TGTGCCAGCAGCTCAGGGATCTCCTACGAGCAGTACTTC